This T cell receptor beta chain was retrieved from a study of blood T cell repertoires in COVID-19. Study-level information: Acute and convalescent COVID-19 samples came from the United States, Italy and Spain. The analysed material was cDNA or gDNA that came from T cells, B-cell-depleted T cells, or PBMCs.

Recruited during active infection, patients (from Seattle) were subsequently followed longitudinally. As processed by the authors: Amplified reference gene primers provided the basis for estimating nucleated cell counts. Data came from immunoSEQ multiplex PCR; TCRdb stores just in-frame clones and leaves some out. V, J and clone size derive from that table, while D and trimming were established from the DNA sequence. The sample includes roughly 86,000 clones, about 85% seen only once; the top ten take less than 4%. The sample holds a few counts of this clone. V shed 6 bases and J 2 bases; nucleotides not matched to a gene: 7. Germline assignment: CDR1 WSHSY and CDR2 SAAADI. This CDR3 contains 14 residues.

This sequence was found in a woman of 80 years or more with COVID-19, enrolled during active disease. Material for sequencing was peripheral blood. The V and J genes are TRBV10-2 and TRBJ2-7; 7 bases fit TRBD2. As DNA, the CDR3 is TGCGCCAGCAGCCGCGGGAGTTTCCCCTACGAGCAGTACTTC. Protein product: CASSRGSFPYEQYF.